This entry lists 16 T cell receptor beta chains sequenced from one sample in a study of molecular identifiers for immune sequencing clone quantification. TCRdb reprocessed the PCR reads with MiXCR, giving one entry per CDR3 protein. The sample contains nearly 650,000 distinct CDR3 sequences, 25% of which appear only once. Material for sequencing was naive CD8+ T cells from blood, with Jurkat cell RNA spiked in. This sample's subset: FACS-sorted CD8+CD4-CCR7+CD45RA+ naive T cells. Receptor source: a human donor in good health. Some libraries in this study had Jurkat cell RNA spiked in.

To note about this clonotype: This may be a read error, as it is one base from a much larger clone. The chain is built from TRBV24-1 and TRBJ2-2; TRBD1 aligns across 9 bases. The CDR3 totals 18 residues. Per the germline V gene, CDR1 is KGHDR and CDR2 is SFDVKD. The CDR3 DNA sequence: TGTGCCACCAGTGATTCCCGGACAGGGGTCGATGACACCGGGGAGCCGTTTTTT. The encoded protein is CATSDSRTGVDDTGEPFF.

A word on this clonotype: A much bigger clone sits one base away, suggesting this may be a read error. The chain recombines TRBV7-2 with TRBJ1-1; D remains ambiguous. The CDR3 is 14 amino acids. V lost 4 bases to trimming and J lost 5 bases, with 14 bases between them. Germline loops: CDR1 SGHTA, CDR2 FQGNSA. This chain's CDR3 is CASSYYLASTEAFF. The DNA for the CDR3 is TGTGCCAGCAGCTATTATCTGGCTTCGACTGAAGCTTTCTTT.

The chain is built from TRBV9 and TRBJ2-1, with TRBD1 matching over 12 bases. CDR1 SGDLS and CDR2 YYNGEE come from the germline V gene. Trimming took 0 bases from V and 8 from J; bases not matched to a gene: 3. The CDR3 runs 15 residues. Here the CDR3 reads CASSVEGTGGDEQFF. The CDR3, as DNA: TGTGCCAGCAGCGTAGAGGGGACAGGGGGCGATGAGCAGTTCTTC.

The chain joins TRBV27 to TRBJ2-7; 9 nucleotides align to TRBD1. Germline loops: CDR1 MNHEY, CDR2 SMNVEV (reference sequence). Trimming took 2 bases from V and 3 from J; bases not matched to a gene: 8. This CDR3 has 16 amino acids. The CDR3 loop reads CASSLGDRGSIYEQYF. The CDR3 DNA reads TGTGCCAGCAGTTTAGGAGACAGGGGGTCAATCTACGAGCAGTACTTC.

Regarding this clonotype: A clone one base away is much larger, so this may be a read error. V and J are TRBV24-1 and TRBJ2-2, with TRBD2 matching over 8 bases. Trimming cost V 5 bases and J 1 base; bases outside gene matches: 11. Germline CDR1 is KGHDR and CDR2 is SFDVKD. This CDR3 spans 18 amino acids. The CDR3 protein is CATSGFRASGLNTGELFF. CDR3 sequence (DNA): TGTGCCACCAGTGGTTTCCGGGCTAGCGGGCTGAACACCGGGGAGCTGTTTTTT.

This clonotype was counted ten times or more. This chain joins TRBV2 and TRBJ2-1, with D perhaps TRBD2 (6 bases). Germline V gene sequence: CDR1 SNHLY, CDR2 FYNNEI. This CDR3 has 15 residues. The V end was cut by 5 bases, the J end by 5 bases, with 16 bases between. CDR3 sequence reads: CASSRPRLGDNEQFF. The DNA of the CDR3 is TGTGCCAGCAGTCGCCCTAGACTAGGAGACAATGAGCAGTTCTTC.

This clonotype turned up a few times. The rearrangement links TRBV6-2 or TRBV6-3 to TRBJ2-2; 10 bases are a match to TRBD2. With V trimmed by 5 bases and J by 7 bases, 13 bases remained unmatched. The CDR3 runs 17 residues. CDR1 MNHEY and CDR2 SVGEGT come from the germline V gene. DNA for the CDR3: TGTGCCAGCAGTCCGCAGTGGGCTAGCGGGAGTGGCGGGGAGCTGTTTTTT. It codes for CASSPQWASGSGGELFF.

This clonotype has a count of ten or more. This rearrangement joins TRBV10-3 to TRBJ1-4, with TRBD1 identical over 8 bases. V trimming: 3 bases; J trimming: 0 bases; junction bases outside the gene matches: 6. The CDR3 is 17 amino acids. Germline assignment: CDR1 ENHRY and CDR2 SYGVKD. The DNA of the CDR3 is TGTGCCATCAGTGAAGGACAGGGCCCACCAACTAATGAAAAACTGTTTTTT. Residues: CAISEGQGPPTNEKLFF.

This clonotype was counted only a few times. The chain has TRBV11-3 and TRBJ2-2; TRBD1 might be the D (5 bases). CDR3 length: 17 amino acids. The V end was cut by 5 bases, the J end by 3 bases, with 19 bases between. Germline values: CDR1 SGHNT, CDR2 YENEEA. Written as DNA, the CDR3 is TGTGCCAGCAGCCCAAATCGAGAAGGGGTGGACACCGGGGAGCTGTTTTTT. Translating it yields CASSPNREGVDTGELFF. The variable domain in full, with the rest retrieved from reference TRBV11-3 and TRBJ2-2, is EAGVVQSPRYKIIEKKQPVAFWCNPISGHNTLYWYLQNLGQGPELLIRYENEEAVDDSQLPKDRFSAERLKGVDSTLKIQPAELGDSAVYLCASSPNREGVDTGELFFGEGSRLTVL.

To note about this clonotype: Given a much more abundant clone one base away, this may be a read error. V and J are TRBV7-6 and TRBJ2-3; a weak D match, TRBD1 (6 bases). The germline V gene encodes CDR1 SGHVS and CDR2 FNYEAQ. The length of the CDR3 is 16 residues. V was pared by 4 bases and J by 2 bases, with 16 bases between. CDR3 DNA: TGTGCCAGCAGCTCCTCAACAGGGAAAGCCACAGATACGCAGTATTTT. Translated: CASSSSTGKATDTQYF.

There are a few counts of this clonotype. The rearrangement uses TRBV13 and TRBJ2-3; 7 bases line up with TRBD2. The ends lost 2 bases at V and 5 bases at J; junction bases unmatched: 10. Germline V gene data show CDR1 as PRHDT and CDR2 as FYEKMQ (reference sequence). CDR3 length: 16 amino acids. As DNA, the CDR3 is TGTGCCAGCAGCTTACTAGCGGATCTAATTGGAGATACGCAGTATTTT. Residues: CASSLLADLIGDTQYF.

This clonotype was seen ten or more times. The chain links TRBV24-1 to TRBJ2-1, with 7 nucleotides matching TRBD1. CDR1 and CDR2 (germline): KGHDR, SFDVKD. The CDR3 length is 16 residues. Trimming removed 8 bases from V and 5 bases from J; junction bases left unmatched: 14. The CDR3 sequence: CATINAPGQHHNEQFF. The CDR3 region has the DNA TGTGCCACCATTAATGCCCCGGGACAGCACCACAATGAGCAGTTCTTC.

CDR3 sequence (DNA): TGTGCCAGCAACTTTGAGGGGGCCTACGAGCAGTACTTC. Translating gives CASNFEGAYEQYF. The gene calls are TRBV5-6 and TRBJ2-7, with D perhaps TRBD1 (6 bases). CDR1 SGHDT and CDR2 YYEEEE come from the germline V gene. This CDR3 comprises 13 residues. V lost 6 bases and J 2 bases, leaving 12 bases between the germline ends.

This clonotype was counted ten times or more. The gene calls are TRBV29-1 and TRBJ2-7; D ambiguous. The CDR3 contains 12 residues. Germline V gives CDR1 SQVTM, CDR2 ANQGSEA. Trimming removed 0 bases from V and 4 bases from J, with 7 bases in between. The CDR3: CSVEDMGYEQYF. The CDR3 coding sequence is TGCAGCGTTGAAGACATGGGGTACGAGCAGTACTTC.

The CDR3: CASGLAGGNPDTQYF. CDR3 bases: TGTGCTAGTGGTTTGGCGGGAGGTAACCCAGATACGCAGTATTTT. The V and J genes are TRBV12-5 and TRBJ2-3; 7 bases line up with TRBD2. Per germline, CDR1 LGHNT and CDR2 FRNRAP. The CDR3 consists of 15 residues. The trim removed 1 base at V and 4 bases at J, leaving 5 bases unmatched. The variable domain in full, with the rest retrieved from reference TRBV12-5 and TRBJ2-3, is DARVTQTPRHKVTEMGQEVTMRCQPILGHNTVFWYRQTMMQGLELLAYFRNRAPLDDSGMPKDRFSAEMPDATLATLKIQPSEPRDSAVYFCASGLAGGNPDTQYFGPGTRLTVL.

This clonotype has just a few counts. This sequence joins TRBV20-1 and TRBJ2-3, with 9 bases matching TRBD2. Germline V gene lookup returns CDR1 DFQATT and CDR2 SNEGSKA (reference sequence). The CDR3 has 17 residues. V lost 0 bases, J lost 2 bases, and 9 bases stayed unmatched. The CDR3 DNA reads as TGCAGTGCTAGAGAGAGTCCCGGGACTAGCTTCACAGATACGCAGTATTTT. It codes for CSARESPGTSFTDTQYF.